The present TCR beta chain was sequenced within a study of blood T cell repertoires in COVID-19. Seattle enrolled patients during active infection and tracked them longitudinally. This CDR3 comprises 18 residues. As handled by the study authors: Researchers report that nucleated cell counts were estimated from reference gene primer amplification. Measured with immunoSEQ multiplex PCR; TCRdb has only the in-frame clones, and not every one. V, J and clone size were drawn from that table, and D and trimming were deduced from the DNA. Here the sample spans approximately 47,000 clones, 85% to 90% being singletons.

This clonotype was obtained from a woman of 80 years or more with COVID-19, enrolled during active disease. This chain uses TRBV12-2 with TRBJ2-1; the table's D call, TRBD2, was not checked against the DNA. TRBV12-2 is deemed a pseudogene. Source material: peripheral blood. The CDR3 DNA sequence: TGTGCAAGTCGCTTAAGCTTAAGTCACCGTGACTCCTACAATGAGCAGTTCTTC. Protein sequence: CASRLSLSHRDSYNEQFF.